This T cell receptor (beta chain) was retrieved from a study of T cells after posttransplantation cyclophosphamide. Sequenced by immunoSEQ multiplex PCR; TCRdb stores in-frame clones only, minus some. The sample holds about 30,000 clones, and no clone turns up only once. On the day of bone marrow donation, the related graft donor provided peripheral blood. Broader study findings: Tissue-infiltrating T cells from skin or gut overlapped little with blood T cells.

This clone was seen many times. As yet, its antigen is unknown. The TCR sequence derives from an older woman in good health, CMV-negative, and a related stem cell transplant donor. The sequencing sample was made of PBMCs.

CDR3 region: CASSRGQESYEQYF. CDR3 DNA sequence: TGTGCCAGCAGCCGTGGACAGGAGAGCTACGAGCAGTACTTC. This sequence joins TRBV4-2 and TRBJ2-7; TRBD1 matches 7 bases. Germline CDR1 is LGHNA and CDR2 is YNFKEQ. The CDR3 totals 14 residues. J gave up 3 bases and V 4 bases, and 6 bases lay outside the gene matches.